This T cell receptor (beta chain) was found in a study of cytomegalovirus exposure and HLA in healthy donors. Trimming cost V 6 bases and J 15 bases; bases outside gene matches: 7. The CDR3 has 11 amino acids. CDR1 is MNHEY, CDR2 SMNVEV, per germline (reference sequence). 60 Vbeta and 13 Jbeta primers were used in PCR. The table came from immunoSEQ multiplex PCR; TCRdb's copy has only in-frame clones and leaves some out. The top ten clones hold more than 2.5% of a sample with 110,000 to 150,000 clones, approximately 82% of them seen once. The gene calls are TRBV27 and TRBJ1-4; 7 bases fit TRBD1. The sequencing input was PBMCs. The receptor comes from a man aged 18-30 years in good health and CMV-seropositive. For the CDR3, the DNA is TGTGCCAGCAGCCAGACAGGGAGTATGTTTTTT. Translation: CASSQTGSMFF. Full variable domain (remainder filled in from reference TRBV27 and TRBJ1-4): EAQVTQNPRYLITVTGKKLTVTCSQNMNHEYMSWYRQDPGLGLRQIYYSMNVEVTDKGDVPEGYKVSRKEKRNFPLILESPSPNQTSLYFCASSQTGSMFFGSGTQLSVL.